The 27 T cell receptor beta chains reported below all come from one sample, sequenced in a study of T cells in Graves' hyperthyroidism and ophthalmopathy. RNA transcripts provided the source from which TCR beta CDR3 regions were amplified. RT-PCR in the first round (using the HTBI primer set) targeted the TCR CDR3. One entry per CDR3 protein results from TCRdb running MiXCR on the multiplex PCR reads. The sample contains some 350,000 distinct CDR3 sequences, about 25% of which appear only once. What was sequenced was blood. The receptors come from a middle-aged man with Graves' hyperthyroidism.

The chain is built from TRBV27 and TRBJ1-3; 7 bases are a match to TRBD1. V was clipped by 6 bases and J by 0 bases; unmatched bases: 5. The CDR3 is 15 amino acids. Per the germline V gene, CDR1 is MNHEY and CDR2 is SMNVEV (reference sequence). The CDR3: CASSRDRASGNTIYF. The DNA of the CDR3 is TGTGCCAGCAGCCGCGACAGGGCCTCTGGAAACACCATATATTTT.

This clonotype was seen repeatedly, ten times or more. V is TRBV20-1 and J is TRBJ2-5; 8 nucleotides align to TRBD1. The CDR3 extends over 15 amino acids. With 0 bases clipped from V and 5 bases from J, the junction kept 8 bases outside the gene matches. CDR1 and CDR2 (germline): DFQATT, SNEGSKA (reference sequence). The CDR3 DNA reads TGCAGTGCTAGAGATCAACAGGGGGTGAGGGAGACCCAGTACTTC. It encodes CSARDQQGVRETQYF.

Many counts were recorded for this clonotype. This chain joins TRBV12-3 or TRBV12-4 and TRBJ1-2; weak D call: TRBD1 (5 bases). V lost 5 bases to trimming and J lost 2 bases, with 9 bases between them. The CDR3 consists of 13 residues. CDR3 nucleotides: TGTGCCAGCAGTCTACAGGTGAACTATGGCTACACCTTC. It yields the protein CASSLQVNYGYTF.

This chain joins TRBV5-1 and TRBJ1-2, with 9 bases lining up with TRBD1. Germline CDR1 and CDR2: SGHRS and YFSETQ. This CDR3 spans 14 amino acids. Trimming took 0 bases from V and 8 from J; bases not matched to a gene: 5. As DNA, the CDR3 is TGCGCCAGCAGCTTGGCCGGGACAGGGACCGGCTACACCTTC. Its translation is CASSLAGTGTGYTF. Full variable domain (missing parts from reference TRBV5-1 and TRBJ1-2): KAGVTQTPRYLIKTRGQQVTLSCSPISGHRSVSWYQQTPGQGLQFLFEYFSETQRNKGNFPGRFSGRQFSNSRSEMNVSTLELGDSALYLCASSLAGTGTGYTFGSGTRLTVV.

Ten or more counts support this clonotype. This rearrangement joins TRBV5-1 to TRBJ2-1, with 11 bases identical to TRBD2. The V gene's germline CDR1 is SGHRS and CDR2 YFSETQ. The CDR3 runs to 15 residues. V lost 4 bases to trimming and J lost 4 bases; unmatched junction nucleotides: 4. In DNA, the CDR3 is TGCGCCAGCAGCGGGGGACTAGCGGTATACAATGAGCAGTTCTTC. Protein: CASSGGLAVYNEQFF. The whole variable domain, filled in from reference TRBV5-1 and TRBJ2-1, reads KAGVTQTPRYLIKTRGQQVTLSCSPISGHRSVSWYQQTPGQGLQFLFEYFSETQRNKGNFPGRFSGRQFSNSRSEMNVSTLELGDSALYLCASSGGLAVYNEQFFGPGTRLTVL.

In this sample, this clonotype turned up many times. The chain couples TRBV6-1 to TRBJ1-2; D is perhaps TRBD1 (6 bases). V was pared by 6 bases and J by 6 bases, with 14 bases between. The CDR3 consists of 13 residues. Germline lookup yields CDR1 MNHNS and CDR2 SASEGT. The CDR3 spells CASSLTGSHGYTF. CDR3 sequence (DNA): TGTGCCAGCAGCTTGACAGGTTCTCATGGCTACACCTTC.

In this sample, this clonotype turned up many times. V gene TRBV5-1 combines with J gene TRBJ2-7, with D perhaps TRBD1 (5 bases). Germline values: CDR1 SGHRS, CDR2 YFSETQ. With 3 bases removed from V and 0 bases from J, the gap between germline ends came to 16 bases. This CDR3 is 16 amino acids long. CDR3 sequence reads: CASSSDPQAGSYEQYF. The CDR3 DNA follows: TGCGCCAGCAGCTCAGACCCACAGGCCGGCTCCTACGAGCAGTACTTC.

The chain recombines TRBV7-9 with TRBJ1-1; TRBD1 matches at 12 bases. The trim removed 2 bases at V and 3 bases at J, leaving 4 bases unmatched. This CDR3 is 16 amino acids long. The germline V gene has CDR1 SEHNR and CDR2 FQNEAQ (reference sequence). The CDR3 DNA follows: TGTGCCAGCAGCTTACGGGGACAGGGGGCCGACACTGAAGCTTTCTTT. It is translated as CASSLRGQGADTEAFF. Using reference TRBV7-9 and TRBJ1-1 for the parts outside the CDR3, the full variable domain is DTGVSQNPRHKITKRGQNVTFRCDPISEHNRLYWYRQTLGQGPEFLTYFQNEAQLEKSRLLSDRFSAERPKGSFSTLEIQRTEQGDSAMYLCASSLRGQGADTEAFFGQGTRLTVV.

This clonotype was seen at least ten times. The chain is built from TRBV5-1 and TRBJ1-1; perhaps TRBD1 as D (6 bases). The CDR3 spans 15 residues. With 0 bases removed from V and 5 bases from J, the gap between germline ends came to 14 bases. Germline V gives CDR1 SGHRS, CDR2 YFSETQ. CDR3 nucleotide sequence: TGCGCCAGCAGCTTGGCCACAGGGTCGGGGACTGAAGCTTTCTTT. Residues: CASSLATGSGTEAFF.

The sample holds many counts of this clonotype. This rearrangement joins TRBV6-2 or TRBV6-3 to TRBJ2-7; 8 nucleotides align to TRBD1. The germline CDR1 and CDR2 sequences are MNHEY and SVGEGT. CDR3 length equals 17 residues. V lost 5 bases and J lost 4; bases outside the gene matches: 16. The CDR3, as DNA: TGTGCCAGCAGTCAATCCCTGACAGGGGTGAGCGGTTACGAGCAGTACTTC. Translation: CASSQSLTGVSGYEQYF.

The V call is TRBV7-2, the J call TRBJ2-3, with D perhaps given as TRBD1 or TRBD2 (6 bases each). Germline CDR1 is SGHTA and CDR2 is FQGNSA. The CDR3 covers 13 residues. The V gene lost 3 bases and the J gene lost 6 bases, with 10 bases spanning the gap. The CDR3 loop reads CASSFGGLDTQYF. The CDR3 coding sequence is TGTGCCAGCAGCTTTGGGGGGCTGGATACGCAGTATTTT. Variable domain in full (rest from reference TRBV7-2 and TRBJ2-3): GAGVSQSPSNKVTEKGKDVELRCDPISGHTALYWYRQSLGQGLEFLIYFQGNSAPDKSGLPSDRFSAERTGGSVSTLTIQRTQQEDSAVYLCASSFGGLDTQYFGPGTRLTVL.

This clonotype was recorded many times. The genes are TRBV11-3 and TRBJ2-5, with TRBD2 matching over 9 bases. Germline V gene lookup returns CDR1 SGHNT and CDR2 YENEEA. CDR3 length: 16 amino acids. The V gene end was trimmed by 2 bases and the J gene end by 0 bases; junction bases not matched to a gene: 4. The CDR3 sequence: CASSLTTSGYQETQYF. In nucleotides, the CDR3 is TGTGCCAGCAGCTTAACGACTAGCGGCTACCAAGAGACCCAGTACTTC.

This clonotype was seen more than once but under ten times. This chain joins TRBV12-3 or TRBV12-4 and TRBJ2-1; D unresolved. The CDR3 runs to 12 residues. Trimming pared 6 bases from V and 13 bases from J, leaving 16 bases between. CDR3 coding DNA: TGTGCCAGCAGCCACCACTCCGGGTTCCAGTTCTTC. Protein sequence: CASSHHSGFQFF.

The chain links TRBV5-6 to TRBJ1-4, with a possible D match to TRBD1 (6 bases). Looked up from germline, CDR1 is SGHDT and CDR2 is YYEEEE. The CDR3 contains 13 residues. Trimming left V 0 bases short and J 11 bases short, with 11 bases between. CDR3 residues: CASSLAAGDKLFF. The CDR3 nucleotides are TGTGCCAGCAGCTTGGCTGCAGGGGACAAACTGTTTTTT.

V is TRBV11-2 and J is TRBJ2-7; no clear D. CDR3 length: 14 amino acids. The germline V and J ends were trimmed by 1 base and 7 bases, with 14 bases remaining between them. The germline gives CDR1 SGHAT, CDR2 FQNNGV. The CDR3 loop reads CASSLVSSVGEQYF. The CDR3 DNA follows: TGTGCCAGCAGCTTAGTTTCCAGCGTTGGGGAGCAGTACTTC.

This clonotype was recorded at least ten times. This rearrangement joins TRBV12-3 or TRBV12-4 to TRBJ1-1, with TRBD1 matching 7 bases. This CDR3 comprises 14 residues. J was trimmed by 6 bases and V by 5 bases; bases with no gene match: 9. CDR3 DNA sequence: TGTGCCAGCAGTGTCCGGGGGACAGCGCCTGAAGCTTTCTTT. Its translation: CASSVRGTAPEAFF.

The gene calls are TRBV7-2 and TRBJ2-4, with D possibly matching TRBD2 (5 bases). The germline CDR1 and CDR2 sequences are SGHTA and FQGNSA. This CDR3 comprises 15 residues. The germline V and J ends were trimmed by 0 bases and 0 bases, with 6 bases remaining between them. CDR3 sequence: CASSLAAGAKNIQYF. The CDR3 nucleotides read TGTGCCAGCAGCTTAGCGGCGGGAGCCAAAAACATTCAGTACTTC.

This clonotype was counted at least ten times. The gene calls are TRBV12-3 or TRBV12-4 and TRBJ2-1, with TRBD2 matching over 11 bases. The junction had 15 bases not matched to a gene; V was cut back by 5 bases and J by 6 bases. The length of the CDR3 is 18 residues. The CDR3 DNA follows: TGTGCCAGCAGTCCGGGGGGCCTTAGCGGGAGGGCCGTCAATGAGCAGTTCTTC. Protein sequence: CASSPGGLSGRAVNEQFF.

This clonotype was recorded many times. This chain joins TRBV11-2 and TRBJ2-7, with 9 bases aligning to TRBD1. Unmatched junction bases numbered 6, after V lost 4 bases and J lost 5 bases. The length of the CDR3 is 14 residues. Germline V gene lookup returns CDR1 SGHAT and CDR2 FQNNGV. The CDR3 DNA reads TGTGCCAGCAGCTCCGGGACAGGGTATGACGAGCAGTACTTC. Translation gives CASSSGTGYDEQYF.

This clonotype was seen repeatedly, ten times or more. The chain combines TRBV28 with TRBJ2-1; maybe TRBD2 (6 bases). Germline-derived CDR1 and CDR2 are MDHEN and SYDVKM. The CDR3 contains 15 residues. The germline V and J ends were trimmed by 4 bases and 7 bases, with 17 bases remaining between them. The CDR3: CASSSAGVGVNEQFF. In nucleotides, the CDR3 is TGTGCCAGCAGTTCAGCGGGTGTGGGGGTAAATGAGCAGTTCTTC.

The sample holds many counts of this clonotype. The rearrangement joins TRBV2 to TRBJ2-3, with D possibly TRBD1 on 7 matching bases. The CDR3 has 14 residues. V lost 6 bases to trimming and J lost 9 bases, with 19 bases between them. Germline-derived CDR1 and CDR2 are SNHLY and FYNNEI. In nucleotides, the CDR3 is TGTGCCAGCAGCCCAACAGCCCAGGGGGGCACGCAGTATTTT. This gives the protein CASSPTAQGGTQYF.

Ten or more counts support this clonotype. This rearrangement joins TRBV12-3 or TRBV12-4 to TRBJ2-5; weak D call: TRBD2 (5 bases). This CDR3 is 15 amino acids long. Trimming took 4 bases from V and 3 from J, leaving 15 bases between them. Written as DNA, the CDR3 is TGTGCCAGCAGTTCCCGAGGGTCACGGGAAGAGACCCAGTACTTC. Its translation: CASSSRGSREETQYF.

This chain uses TRBV7-3 with TRBJ2-3; 10 bases are shared with TRBD2. CDR1 and CDR2 from the germline V gene are SGHTA and FQGTGA. This CDR3 is 17 amino acids long. The V and J ends lost 1 base and 0 bases, in that order; junction bases with no gene match: 4. As DNA, the CDR3 is TGTGCCAGCAGCTTAAACGGACTAGCGGTTAGCACAGATACGCAGTATTTT. Amino acids: CASSLNGLAVSTDTQYF.

This chain's CDR3 is CASSLGVRDPYNEQFF. Written as DNA, the CDR3 is TGCGCCAGCAGCTTGGGAGTCAGGGACCCCTACAATGAGCAGTTCTTC. The V and J genes are TRBV5-1 and TRBJ2-1; D may be TRBD1 or TRBD2 (5 bases each). This CDR3 has 16 amino acids. V gave up 0 bases and J gave up 2 bases, with 12 bases separating them. Germline V gene lookup returns CDR1 SGHRS and CDR2 YFSETQ. Supplemented by reference TRBV5-1 and TRBJ2-1, the full variable domain reads KAGVTQTPRYLIKTRGQQVTLSCSPISGHRSVSWYQQTPGQGLQFLFEYFSETQRNKGNFPGRFSGRQFSNSRSEMNVSTLELGDSALYLCASSLGVRDPYNEQFFGPGTRLTVL.

The J gene is TRBJ2-7, the V gene TRBV29-1, with D unclear. Germline V CDR1 and CDR2: SQVTM, ANQGSEA. The V end lost 7 bases, the J end lost 1 base, and 11 bases lay between the germline ends. The CDR3 runs to 12 residues. The CDR3 nucleotides read TGCAGCGCAACGGCCCCTTCCTACGAGCAGTACTTC. Protein: CSATAPSYEQYF.

The chain uses TRBV19 and TRBJ1-2, with D possibly matching TRBD1 (6 bases). The CDR3 is 17 amino acids. Germline V lookup: CDR1 LNHDA, CDR2 SQIVND (reference sequence). Trimming removed 3 bases from V and 4 bases from J, with 21 bases in between. In nucleotides, the CDR3 is TGTGCCAGTAGTATTCCAGGGGTGTTTGCTTCTGGCTATGGCTACACCTTC. Amino acid sequence: CASSIPGVFASGYGYTF.

This clonotype was detected once. The chain couples TRBV18 to TRBJ2-3; D is unresolved. The V gene's germline CDR1 is KGHSH and CDR2 LQKENI. The CDR3 consists of 13 residues. The germline V and J ends were trimmed by 3 bases and 4 bases, with 8 bases remaining between them. The CDR3: CASSPESADTQYF. DNA of the CDR3: TGTGCCAGCTCACCGGAATCCGCAGATACGCAGTATTTT.